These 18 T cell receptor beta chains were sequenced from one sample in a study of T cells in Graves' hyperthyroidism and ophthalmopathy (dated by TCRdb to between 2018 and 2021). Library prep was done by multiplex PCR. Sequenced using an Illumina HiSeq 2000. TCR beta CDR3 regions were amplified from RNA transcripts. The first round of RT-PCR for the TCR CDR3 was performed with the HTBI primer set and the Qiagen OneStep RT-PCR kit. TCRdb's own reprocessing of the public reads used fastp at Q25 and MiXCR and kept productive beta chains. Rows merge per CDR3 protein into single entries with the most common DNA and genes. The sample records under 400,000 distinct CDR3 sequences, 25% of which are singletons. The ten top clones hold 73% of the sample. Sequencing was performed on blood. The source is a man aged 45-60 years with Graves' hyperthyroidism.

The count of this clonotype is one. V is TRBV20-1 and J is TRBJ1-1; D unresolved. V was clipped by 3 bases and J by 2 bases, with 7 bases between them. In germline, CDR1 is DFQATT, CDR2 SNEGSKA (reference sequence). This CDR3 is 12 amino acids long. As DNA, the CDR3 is TGCAGTGCTAGTTTGGGCAACACTGAAGCTTTCTTT. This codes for CSASLGNTEAFF.

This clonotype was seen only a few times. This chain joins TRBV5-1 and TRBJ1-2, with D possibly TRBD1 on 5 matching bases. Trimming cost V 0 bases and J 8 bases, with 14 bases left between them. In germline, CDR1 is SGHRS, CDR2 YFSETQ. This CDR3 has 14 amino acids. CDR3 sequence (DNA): TGCGCCAGCAGCTTGGCCGTCCAAAAGGGGGGCTACACCTTC. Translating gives CASSLAVQKGGYTF.

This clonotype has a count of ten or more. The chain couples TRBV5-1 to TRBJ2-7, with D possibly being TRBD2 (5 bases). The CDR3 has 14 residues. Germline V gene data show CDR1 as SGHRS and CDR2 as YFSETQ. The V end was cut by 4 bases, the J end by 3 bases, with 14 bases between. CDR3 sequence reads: CASSPDGGNYEQYF. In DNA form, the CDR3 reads TGCGCCAGCAGCCCGGACGGAGGAAACTACGAGCAGTACTTC.

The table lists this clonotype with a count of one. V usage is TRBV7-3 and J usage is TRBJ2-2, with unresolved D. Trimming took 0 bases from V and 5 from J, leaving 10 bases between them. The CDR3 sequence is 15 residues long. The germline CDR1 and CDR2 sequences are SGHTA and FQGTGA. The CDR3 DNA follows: TGTGCCAGCAGCTTAACTTCGGCTAGTACCGGGGAGCTGTTTTTT. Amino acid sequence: CASSLTSASTGELFF. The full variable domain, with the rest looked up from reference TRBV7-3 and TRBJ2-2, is GAGVSQTPSNKVTEKGKYVELRCDPISGHTALYWYRQSLGQGPEFLIYFQGTGAADDSGLPNDRFFAVRPEGSVSTLKIQRTERGDSAVYLCASSLTSASTGELFFGEGSRLTVL.

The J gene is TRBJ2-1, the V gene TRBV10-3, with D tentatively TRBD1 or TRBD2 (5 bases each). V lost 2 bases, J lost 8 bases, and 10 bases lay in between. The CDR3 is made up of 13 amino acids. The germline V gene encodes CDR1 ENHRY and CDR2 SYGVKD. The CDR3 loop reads CAISERSGHEQFF. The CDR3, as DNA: TGTGCCATCAGTGAGCGTTCGGGGCATGAGCAGTTCTTC.

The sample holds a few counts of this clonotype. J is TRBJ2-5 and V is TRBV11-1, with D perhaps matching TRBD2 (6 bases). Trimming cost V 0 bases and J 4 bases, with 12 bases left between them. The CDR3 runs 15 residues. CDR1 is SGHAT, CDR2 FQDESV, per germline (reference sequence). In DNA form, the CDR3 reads TGTGCCAGCAGCTTAGCGGGAGGTAACGCAGAGACCCAGTACTTC. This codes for CASSLAGGNAETQYF. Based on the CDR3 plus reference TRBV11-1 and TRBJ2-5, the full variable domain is EAEVAQSPRYKITEKSQAVAFWCDPISGHATLYWYRQILGQGPELLVQFQDESVVDDSQLPKDRFSAERLKGVDSTLKIQPAELGDSAMYLCASSLAGGNAETQYFGPGTRLLVL.

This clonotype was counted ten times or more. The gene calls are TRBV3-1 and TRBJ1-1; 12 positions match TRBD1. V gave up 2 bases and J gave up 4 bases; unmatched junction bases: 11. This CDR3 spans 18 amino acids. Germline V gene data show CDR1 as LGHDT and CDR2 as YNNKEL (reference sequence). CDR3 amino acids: CASSQRDRGRGMGTEAFF. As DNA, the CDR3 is TGTGCCAGCAGCCAACGGGACAGGGGGCGCGGAATGGGCACTGAAGCTTTCTTT.

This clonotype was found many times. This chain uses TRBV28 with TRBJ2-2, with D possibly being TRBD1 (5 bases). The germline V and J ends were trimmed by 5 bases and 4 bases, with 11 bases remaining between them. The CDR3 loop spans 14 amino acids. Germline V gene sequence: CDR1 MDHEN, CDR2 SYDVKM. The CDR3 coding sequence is TGTGCCAGCAGTCCCCAGGGCTTCACCGGGGAGCTGTTTTTT. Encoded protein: CASSPQGFTGELFF. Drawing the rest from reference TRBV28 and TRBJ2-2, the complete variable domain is DVKVTQSSRYLVKRTGEKVFLECVQDMDHENMFWYRQDPGLGLRLIYFSYDVKMKEKGDIPEGYSVSREKKERFSLILESASTNQTSMYLCASSPQGFTGELFFGEGSRLTVL.

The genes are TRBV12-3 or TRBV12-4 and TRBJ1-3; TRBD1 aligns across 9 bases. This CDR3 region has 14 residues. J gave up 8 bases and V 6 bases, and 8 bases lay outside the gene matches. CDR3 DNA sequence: TGTGCCAGCAGCCCCAGGGGACAGGGACACACCATATATTTT. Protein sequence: CASSPRGQGHTIYF.

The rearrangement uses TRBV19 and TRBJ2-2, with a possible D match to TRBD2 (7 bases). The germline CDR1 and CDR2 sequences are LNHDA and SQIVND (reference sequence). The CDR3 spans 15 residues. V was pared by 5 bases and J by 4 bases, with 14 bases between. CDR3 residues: CASSPTGGPTGELFF. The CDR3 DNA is TGTGCCAGTAGTCCCACGGGGGGCCCCACCGGGGAGCTGTTTTTT.

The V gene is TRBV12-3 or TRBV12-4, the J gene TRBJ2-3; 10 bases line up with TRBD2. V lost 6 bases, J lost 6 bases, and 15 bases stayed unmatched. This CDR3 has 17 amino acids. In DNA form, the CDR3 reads TGTGCCAGCAGGGGCCCCACTAGCGGGATACCCACCGATACGCAGTATTTT. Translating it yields CASRGPTSGIPTDTQYF.

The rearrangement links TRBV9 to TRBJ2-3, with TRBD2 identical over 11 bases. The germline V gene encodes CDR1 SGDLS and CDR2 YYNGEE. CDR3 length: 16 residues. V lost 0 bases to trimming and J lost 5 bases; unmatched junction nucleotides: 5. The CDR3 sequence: CASSVDSGREGDTQYF. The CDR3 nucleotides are TGTGCCAGCAGCGTAGATAGCGGGAGGGAAGGAGATACGCAGTATTTT.

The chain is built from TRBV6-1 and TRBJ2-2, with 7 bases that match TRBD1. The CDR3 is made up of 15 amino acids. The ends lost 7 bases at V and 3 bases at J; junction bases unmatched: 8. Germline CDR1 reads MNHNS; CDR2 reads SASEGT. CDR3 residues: CASISQGRHTGELFF. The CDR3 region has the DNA TGTGCCAGCATATCACAGGGGCGCCACACCGGGGAGCTGTTTTTT.

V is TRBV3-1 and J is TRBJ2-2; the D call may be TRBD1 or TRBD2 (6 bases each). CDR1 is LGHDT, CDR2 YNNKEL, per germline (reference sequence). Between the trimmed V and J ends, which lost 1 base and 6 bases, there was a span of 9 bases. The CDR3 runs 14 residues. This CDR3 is CASSQAGAAGELFF. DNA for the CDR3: TGTGCCAGCAGCCAAGCGGGGGCCGCCGGGGAGCTGTTTTTT.

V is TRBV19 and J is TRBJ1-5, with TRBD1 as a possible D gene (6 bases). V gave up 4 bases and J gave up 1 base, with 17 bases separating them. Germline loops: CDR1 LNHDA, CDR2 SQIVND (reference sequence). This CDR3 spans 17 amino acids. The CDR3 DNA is TGTGCCAGTAGTACAGGTTTATCTAGGGGGAGCAATCAGCCCCAGCATTTT. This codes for CASSTGLSRGSNQPQHF. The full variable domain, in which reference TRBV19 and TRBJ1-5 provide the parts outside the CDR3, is DGGITQSPKYLFRKEGQNVTLSCEQNLNHDAMYWYRQDPGQGLRLIYYSQIVNDFQKGDIAEGYSVSREKKESFPLTVTSAQKNPTAFYLCASSTGLSRGSNQPQHFGDGTRLSIL.

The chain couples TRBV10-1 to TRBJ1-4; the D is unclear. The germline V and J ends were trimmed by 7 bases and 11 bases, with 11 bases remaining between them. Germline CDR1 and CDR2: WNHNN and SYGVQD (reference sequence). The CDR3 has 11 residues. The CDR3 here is CASTEGGKLFF. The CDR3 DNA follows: TGCGCCAGCACGGAGGGCGGGAAACTGTTTTTT.

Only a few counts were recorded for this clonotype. The CDR3 is CASSGTVGANQPQHF. In nucleotides, the CDR3 is TGTGCCAGCAGCGGTACAGTTGGGGCTAATCAGCCCCAGCATTTT. V is TRBV11-2 and J is TRBJ1-5; tentative D call: TRBD1 (5 bases). The germline CDR1 and CDR2 sequences are SGHAT and FQNNGV. The CDR3 has 15 amino acids. V was clipped by 5 bases and J by 4 bases, with 15 bases between them.

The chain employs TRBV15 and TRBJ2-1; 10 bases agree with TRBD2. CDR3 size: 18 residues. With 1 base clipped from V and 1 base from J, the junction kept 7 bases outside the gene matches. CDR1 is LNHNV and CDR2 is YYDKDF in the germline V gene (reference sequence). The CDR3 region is CATSRAGAGGASYNEQFF. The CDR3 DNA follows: TGTGCCACCAGCAGAGCAGGAGCGGGAGGGGCGTCCTACAATGAGCAGTTCTTC.